This TCR beta chain was profiled in a study of OX40 agonist ivuxolimab in advanced cancers. The study's findings and limits: Dose levels from 0.1 to 3.0 mg/kg saw CD4+ and CD8+ blood T cells expand clonally by week 6.

The sample holds one count of this clone. Its antigen is not known. With autoimmune disease history or systemic immunosuppression, patients were excluded. The CDR3 spans 13 residues. Germline V gene sequence: CDR1 MNHNY, CDR2 SVGAGI (reference sequence). Between the trimmed V and J ends, which lost 6 bases and 1 base, there was a span of 9 bases. Measured with immunoSEQ multiplex PCR; TCRdb has only the in-frame clones, and not every one. Found here are about 81,000 clones, around 89% of them singletons; the top ten hold under 0.6%. The clonotype originates from an adult with an advanced solid tumor such as melanoma, head and neck, liver or kidney cancer. This chain connects TRBV6-6 to TRBJ1-2; TRBD1 might be the D (6 bases). The material was CD4+ or CD8+ T cells sorted from blood, obtained in a trial of the OX40 agonist ivuxolimab. CDR3 residues: CASSRDINYGYTF. In DNA, the CDR3 is TGTGCCAGCAGCCGGGACATTAACTATGGCTACACCTTC.